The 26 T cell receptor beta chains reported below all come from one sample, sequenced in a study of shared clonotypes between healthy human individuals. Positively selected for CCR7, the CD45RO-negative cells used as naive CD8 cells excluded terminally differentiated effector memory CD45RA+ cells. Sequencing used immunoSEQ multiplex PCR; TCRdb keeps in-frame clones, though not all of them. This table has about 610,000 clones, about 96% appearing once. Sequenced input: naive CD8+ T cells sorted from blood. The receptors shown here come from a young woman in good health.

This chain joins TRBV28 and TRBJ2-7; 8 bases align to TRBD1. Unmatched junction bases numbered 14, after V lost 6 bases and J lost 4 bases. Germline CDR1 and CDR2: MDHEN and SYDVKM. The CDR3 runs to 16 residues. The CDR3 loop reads CASSLSGAGGIYEQYF. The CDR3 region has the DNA TGTGCCAGCAGCCTTAGCGGAGCAGGGGGCATTTACGAGCAGTACTTC.

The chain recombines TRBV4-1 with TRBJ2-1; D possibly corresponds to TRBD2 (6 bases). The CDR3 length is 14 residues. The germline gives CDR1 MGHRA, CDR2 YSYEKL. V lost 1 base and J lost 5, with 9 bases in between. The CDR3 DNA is TGCGCCAGCAGCCAAGTCGGAGGGAACAATGAGCAGTTCTTC. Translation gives CASSQVGGNNEQFF.

CDR3 in DNA: TGTGCCAGCAGCTTAGCGGACCCGGGACTGAACTATGGCTACACCTTC. Its translation is CASSLADPGLNYGYTF. This chain uses TRBV7-8 with TRBJ1-2; TRBD1 might be the D (5 bases). V was cut by 0 bases and J by 2 bases, with 13 bases left in between. Germline V lookup: CDR1 SGHVS, CDR2 FQNEAQ. This CDR3 comprises 16 residues.

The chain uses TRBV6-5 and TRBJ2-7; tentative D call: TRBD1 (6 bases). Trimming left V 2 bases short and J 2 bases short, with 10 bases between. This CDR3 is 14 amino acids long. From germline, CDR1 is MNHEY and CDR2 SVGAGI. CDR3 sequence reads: CASSYGAGAYEQYF. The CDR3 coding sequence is TGTGCCAGCAGTTACGGGGCAGGGGCCTACGAGCAGTACTTC.

The CDR3 region has the DNA TGTGCCAGTAGTCCAAGGACTAGCGGTGGCACAGATACGCAGTATTTT. This gives the protein CASSPRTSGGTDTQYF. The chain is built from TRBV19 and TRBJ2-3; 10 bases align to TRBD2. Germline trimming cut 5 bases from V and 1 base from J; bases unmatched to any gene: 6. Germline CDR1 LNHDA, CDR2 SQIVND (reference sequence). This CDR3 has 16 residues.

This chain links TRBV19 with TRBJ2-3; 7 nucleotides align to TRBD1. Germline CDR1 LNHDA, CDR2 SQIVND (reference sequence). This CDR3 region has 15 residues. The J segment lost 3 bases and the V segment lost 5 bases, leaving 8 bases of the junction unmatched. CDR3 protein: CASSAGTVRTDTQYF. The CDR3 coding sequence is TGTGCCAGTAGTGCAGGGACAGTTAGAACAGATACGCAGTATTTT.

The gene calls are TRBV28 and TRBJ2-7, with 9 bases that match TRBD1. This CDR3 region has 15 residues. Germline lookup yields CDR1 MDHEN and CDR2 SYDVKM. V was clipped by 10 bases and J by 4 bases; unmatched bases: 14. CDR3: CATRETGTGNYEQYF. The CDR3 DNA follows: TGTGCCACAAGGGAAACCGGGACAGGGAATTACGAGCAGTACTTC.

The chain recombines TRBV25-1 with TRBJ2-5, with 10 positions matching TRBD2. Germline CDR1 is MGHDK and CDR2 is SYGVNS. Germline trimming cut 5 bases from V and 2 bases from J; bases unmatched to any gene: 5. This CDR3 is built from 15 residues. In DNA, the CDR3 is TGTGCCAGCAGTATGCTAGCGGGAGCACAAGAGACCCAGTACTTC. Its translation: CASSMLAGAQETQYF.

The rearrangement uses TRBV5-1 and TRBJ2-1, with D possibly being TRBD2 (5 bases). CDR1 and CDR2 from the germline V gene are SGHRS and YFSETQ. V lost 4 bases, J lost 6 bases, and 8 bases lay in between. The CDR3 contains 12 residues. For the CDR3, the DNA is TGCGCCAGCAGCCCGGGGTCCAATGAGCAGTTCTTC. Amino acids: CASSPGSNEQFF.

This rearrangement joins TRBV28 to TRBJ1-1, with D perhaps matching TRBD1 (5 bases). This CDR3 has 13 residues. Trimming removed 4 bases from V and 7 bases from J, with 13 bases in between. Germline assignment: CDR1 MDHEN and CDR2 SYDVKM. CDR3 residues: CASSWTARGEAFF. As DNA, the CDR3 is TGTGCCAGCAGTTGGACGGCAAGGGGTGAAGCTTTCTTT.

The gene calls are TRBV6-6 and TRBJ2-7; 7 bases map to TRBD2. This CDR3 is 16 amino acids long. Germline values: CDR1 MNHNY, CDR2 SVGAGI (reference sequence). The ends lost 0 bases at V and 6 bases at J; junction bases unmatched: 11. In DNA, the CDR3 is TGTGCCAGCAGTTACTCGAGGTTGCGGGAGTTCTCCGAGCAGTACTTC. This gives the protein CASSYSRLREFSEQYF.

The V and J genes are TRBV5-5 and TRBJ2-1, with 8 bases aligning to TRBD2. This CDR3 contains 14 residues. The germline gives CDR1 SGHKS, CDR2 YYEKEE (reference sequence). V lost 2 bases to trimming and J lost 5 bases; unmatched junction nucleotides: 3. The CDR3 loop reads CASSLRLANNEQFF. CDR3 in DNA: TGTGCCAGCAGCTTACGACTAGCGAACAATGAGCAGTTCTTC.

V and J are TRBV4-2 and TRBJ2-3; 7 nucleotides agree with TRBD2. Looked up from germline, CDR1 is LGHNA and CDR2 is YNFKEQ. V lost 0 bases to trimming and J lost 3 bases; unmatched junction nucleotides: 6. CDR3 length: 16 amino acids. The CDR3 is CASSQESGIGTDTQYF. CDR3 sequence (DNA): TGTGCCAGCAGCCAAGAAAGCGGGATCGGGACAGATACGCAGTATTTT.

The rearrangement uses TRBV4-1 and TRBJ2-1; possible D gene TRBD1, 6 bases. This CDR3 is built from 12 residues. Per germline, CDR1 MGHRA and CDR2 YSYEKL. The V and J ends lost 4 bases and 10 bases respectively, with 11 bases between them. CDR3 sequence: CASSLGQNEQFF. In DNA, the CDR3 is TGCGCCAGCAGCCTAGGACAGAACGAGCAGTTCTTC.

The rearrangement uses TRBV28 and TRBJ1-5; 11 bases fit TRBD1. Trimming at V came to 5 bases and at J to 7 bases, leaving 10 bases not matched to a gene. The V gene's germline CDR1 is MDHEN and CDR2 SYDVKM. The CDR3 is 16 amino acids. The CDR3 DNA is TGTGCCAGCAGTCCGCCACGGACAGGGGGCCGGCAGCCCCAGCATTTT. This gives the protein CASSPPRTGGRQPQHF.

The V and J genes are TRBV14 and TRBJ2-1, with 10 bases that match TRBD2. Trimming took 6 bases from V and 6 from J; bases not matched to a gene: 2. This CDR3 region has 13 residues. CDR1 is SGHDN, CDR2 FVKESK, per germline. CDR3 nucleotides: TGTGCCAGCAGACCTAGCGGGAGCAATGAGCAGTTCTTC. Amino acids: CASRPSGSNEQFF.

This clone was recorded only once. The CDR3 region has the DNA TGTGCCAGCAGCCCCCCCGGGGCAGGGGCCTATGGCTACACCTTC. It encodes CASSPPGAGAYGYTF. V is TRBV9 and J is TRBJ1-2, with D possibly matching TRBD1 (6 bases). Trimming removed 4 bases at V and 4 bases at J, with 17 bases between. The germline V gene encodes CDR1 SGDLS and CDR2 YYNGEE. There are 15 residues in the CDR3.

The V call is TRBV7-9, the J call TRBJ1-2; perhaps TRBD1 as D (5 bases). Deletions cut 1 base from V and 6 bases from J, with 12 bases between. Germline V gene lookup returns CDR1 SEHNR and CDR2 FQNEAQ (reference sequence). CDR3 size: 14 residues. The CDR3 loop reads CASSLDAGFNGYTF. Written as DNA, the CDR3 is TGTGCCAGCAGCTTAGATGCAGGGTTTAATGGCTACACCTTC.

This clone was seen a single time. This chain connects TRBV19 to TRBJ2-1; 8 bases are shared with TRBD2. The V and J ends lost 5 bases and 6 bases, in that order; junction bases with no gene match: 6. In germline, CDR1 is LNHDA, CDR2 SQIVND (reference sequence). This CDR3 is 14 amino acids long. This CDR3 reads CASSLASGFNEQFF. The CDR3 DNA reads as TGTGCCAGTAGTCTGGCTAGCGGGTTCAATGAGCAGTTCTTC. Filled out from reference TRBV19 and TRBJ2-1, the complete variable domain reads DGGITQSPKYLFRKEGQNVTLSCEQNLNHDAMYWYRQDPGQGLRLIYYSQIVNDFQKGDIAEGYSVSREKKESFPLTVTSAQKNPTAFYLCASSLASGFNEQFFGPGTRLTVL.

CDR3 sequence reads: CASSPGTSGSWADTQYF. The CDR3 nucleotides read TGTGCCAGCAGCCCCGGGACTAGCGGGAGTTGGGCAGATACGCAGTATTTT. V is TRBV13 and J is TRBJ2-3; TRBD2 matches 14 bases. V shed 5 bases, J shed 4 bases, and the junction held 8 bases outside the gene matches. Germline lookup yields CDR1 PRHDT and CDR2 FYEKMQ (reference sequence). The CDR3 has 17 amino acids. Combining the CDR3 with reference TRBV13 and TRBJ2-3 gives the whole variable domain AAGVIQSPRHLIKEKRETATLKCYPIPRHDTVYWYQQGPGQDPQFLISFYEKMQSDKGSIPDRFSAQQFSDYHSELNMSSLELGDSALYFCASSPGTSGSWADTQYFGPGTRLTVL.

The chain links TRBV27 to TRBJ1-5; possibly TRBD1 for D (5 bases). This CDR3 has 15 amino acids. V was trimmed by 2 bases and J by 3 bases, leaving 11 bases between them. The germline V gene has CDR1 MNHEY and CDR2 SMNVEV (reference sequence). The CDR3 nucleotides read TGTGCCAGCAGTTTACAGGGAGGTGACAATCAGCCCCAGCATTTT. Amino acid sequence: CASSLQGGDNQPQHF.

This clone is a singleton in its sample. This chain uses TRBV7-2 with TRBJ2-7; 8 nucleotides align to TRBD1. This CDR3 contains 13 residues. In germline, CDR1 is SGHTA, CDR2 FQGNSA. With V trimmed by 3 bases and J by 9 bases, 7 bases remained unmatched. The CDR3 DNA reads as TGTGCCAGCAGCTTGGGGGACAGGTTTTGGCAGTACTTC. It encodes CASSLGDRFWQYF.

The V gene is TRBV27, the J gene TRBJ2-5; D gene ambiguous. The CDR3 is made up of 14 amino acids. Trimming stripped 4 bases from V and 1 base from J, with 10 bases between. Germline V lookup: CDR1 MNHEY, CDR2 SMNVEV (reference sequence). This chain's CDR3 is CASSSVVAQETQYF. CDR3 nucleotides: TGTGCCAGCAGTTCCGTGGTGGCCCAAGAGACCCAGTACTTC.

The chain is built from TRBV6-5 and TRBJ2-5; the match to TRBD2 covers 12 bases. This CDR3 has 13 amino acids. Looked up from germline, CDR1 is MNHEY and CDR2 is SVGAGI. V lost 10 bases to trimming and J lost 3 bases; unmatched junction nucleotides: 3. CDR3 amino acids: CATRLAGEETQYF. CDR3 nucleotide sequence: TGTGCCACCCGACTAGCGGGAGAAGAGACCCAGTACTTC.

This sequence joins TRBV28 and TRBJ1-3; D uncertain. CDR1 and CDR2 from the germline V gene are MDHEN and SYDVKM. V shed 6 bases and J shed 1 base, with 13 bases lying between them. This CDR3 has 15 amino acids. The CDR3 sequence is CASSPAGESGNTIYF. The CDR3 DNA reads TGTGCCAGCAGCCCGGCCGGGGAATCTGGAAACACCATATATTTT.

The CDR3 sequence: CASSFGGDTGELFF. The CDR3 DNA is TGTGCCAGCAGTTTCGGCGGGGACACCGGGGAGCTGTTTTTT. This chain uses TRBV27 with TRBJ2-2; D might be TRBD2 (6 bases). Germline loops: CDR1 MNHEY, CDR2 SMNVEV (reference sequence). This CDR3 is built from 14 residues. V lost 3 bases and J lost 3, with 8 bases in between.